This T cell receptor (beta chain) was found in a study of blood T cell repertoires in COVID-19. Clones were sequenced by immunoSEQ multiplex PCR, and TCRdb holds only the in-frame ones, with some missing. The data contain tens of thousands of clones, about 85% of them singletons. Trimming removed 7 bases at V and 5 bases at J, with 14 bases between. The CDR3 contains 13 residues. Sequencing was done on a sample of peripheral blood. The TCR originated in a man between 60 and 70 years old with acute or convalescent COVID-19. This rearrangement joins TRBV12-3 or TRBV12-4 to TRBJ1-2; a weak D match, TRBD1 (5 bases). The CDR3 loop reads CASTQGWWYGYTF. CDR3 bases: TGTGCCAGCACCCAGGGTTGGTGGTATGGCTACACCTTC.